This T cell receptor beta chain was captured by sequencing in a study of T cell repertoires in cytomegalovirus infection. Study-level information: TCR beta signatures that were public indicated CMV infection and matching HLA type. Study-wide findings and caveats: Within the response measured ex vivo, HLA-C-restricted CMV-specific TCR beta clonotypes were dominant.

There are 18 residues in the CDR3. The germline CDR1 and CDR2 sequences are LGHNA and YSLEER. The V end lost 4 bases, the J end lost 8 bases, and 27 bases lay between the germline ends. TCRdb used MiXCR to reprocess the reads, holding one entry per CDR3 protein. The profile shows 290,000 or so distinct CDR3 sequences, about a tenth of them singletons. The table lists this clonotype with a few counts. As yet, its antigen is unknown. The source is a human donor in good health (CMV status not recorded). Some clones in this sample may be carry-over from other donors' samples. The chain combines TRBV4-3 with TRBJ2-1; D might be TRBD1 (5 bases). The source material was PBMCs. The CDR3: CASSPQSQQERSRHEQFF. CDR3 nucleotide sequence: TGCGCCAGCAGCCCCCAAAGCCAACAGGAGAGGTCTCGCCATGAGCAGTTCTTC.